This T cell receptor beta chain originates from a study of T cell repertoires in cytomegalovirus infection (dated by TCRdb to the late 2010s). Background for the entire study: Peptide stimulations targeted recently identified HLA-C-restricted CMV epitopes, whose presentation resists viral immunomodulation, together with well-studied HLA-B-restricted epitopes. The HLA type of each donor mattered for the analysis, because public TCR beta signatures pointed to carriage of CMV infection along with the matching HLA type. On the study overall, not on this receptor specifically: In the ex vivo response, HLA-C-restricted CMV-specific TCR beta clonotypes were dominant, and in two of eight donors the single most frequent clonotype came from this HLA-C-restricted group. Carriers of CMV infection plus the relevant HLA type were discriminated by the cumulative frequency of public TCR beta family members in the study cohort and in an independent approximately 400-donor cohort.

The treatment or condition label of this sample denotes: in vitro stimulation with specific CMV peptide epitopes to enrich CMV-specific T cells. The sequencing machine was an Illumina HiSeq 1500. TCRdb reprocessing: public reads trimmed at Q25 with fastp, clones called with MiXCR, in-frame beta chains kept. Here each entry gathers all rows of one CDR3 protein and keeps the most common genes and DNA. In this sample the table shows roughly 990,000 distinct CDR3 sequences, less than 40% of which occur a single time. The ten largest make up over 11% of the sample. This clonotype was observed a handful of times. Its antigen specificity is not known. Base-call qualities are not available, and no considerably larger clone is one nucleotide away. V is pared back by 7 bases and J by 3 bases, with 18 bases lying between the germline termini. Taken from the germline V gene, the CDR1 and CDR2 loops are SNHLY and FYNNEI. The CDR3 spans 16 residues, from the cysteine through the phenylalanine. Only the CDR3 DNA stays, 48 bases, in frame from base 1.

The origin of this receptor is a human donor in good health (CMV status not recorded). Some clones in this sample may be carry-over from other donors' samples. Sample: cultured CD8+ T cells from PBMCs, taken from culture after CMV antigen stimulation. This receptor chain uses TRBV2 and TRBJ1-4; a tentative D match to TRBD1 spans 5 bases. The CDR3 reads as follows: CASTGGQGGANEKLFF. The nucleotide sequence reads TGTGCCAGCACCGGCGGGCAGGGTGGAGCTAATGAAAAACTGTTTTTT.